The T cell receptor beta chain described here comes from a study of T cell repertoires in ileal Crohn's disease. Study in general: Thiopurines (11) or anti-TNF agents (more than 17) were given postoperatively to about half.

The CDR3 totals 19 residues. The method was immunoSEQ multiplex PCR; TCRdb's version includes in-frame clones alone and lacks a portion of them. The data contain about 3,400 clones, 75% to 90% of them singletons. The sample's time point: proximal margin of the surgical specimen (macroscopically non-inflamed). Adults with ileal or ileocolonic Crohn's disease and an indication for resection were eligible. The chain employs TRBV21-1 and TRBJ2-3; the tabulated D call, TRBD2, remains unverified against the DNA. TRBV21-1 corresponds to a pseudogene. The TCR was taken from an adult with Crohn's disease. The sequencing sample was made of ileal tissue. The DNA for the CDR3 is TGTGCCAGCAGCAAAGCGCTTATTAGCAAAACTAATTGCACAGATACGCAGTATTTT. Encoded protein: CASSKALISKTNCTDTQYF.